The T cell receptor beta chain under discussion was sequenced for a study of vaccination and CD4 T cells after COVID-19. In the study overall: Six male and four female convalescents took part, two of them Hispanic. Stimulation of cells relied on overlapping spike peptides derived from SARS-CoV-2, HCoV-NL63, HCoV-OC43 and HCoV-229E.

This clonotype qualifies as large. Its target is unknown. Sequencing of the DNA from cultured CD4+ T cells was carried out with the Oncomine TCR Beta short-read assay. MiXCR, run by TCRdb on the PCR reads, gives a single entry per CDR3 protein. The sample lists thousands of distinct CDR3 sequences; under 25% were seen once. The CDR3 consists of 16 residues. V lost 4 bases and J 7 bases, leaving 19 bases between the germline ends. Germline-derived CDR1 and CDR2 are SGHTA and FQGTGA. Treatment: roughly nine-day PBMC culture with coronavirus spike peptide pools or control peptides (ViraFEST assay). Findings and limits, study-wide: In convalescent patients, a median 86.3% of post-vaccine SARS-CoV-2-reactive clones appeared only after vaccination.

The chain has TRBV7-3 and TRBJ2-2; D is possibly TRBD2 (6 bases). The source is a human donor who had recovered from COVID-19. The sample consisted of CD4+ T cells from blood, cultured in vitro. The CDR3 nucleotides are TGTGCCAGCAGCTCATTCCCGGGAGCAAGGCACGGGGAGCTGTTTTTT. Translation: CASSSFPGARHGELFF.